In its sample, the clone carrying this TCR beta chain was seen a few times. Antigen specificity is unknown. Regarding time point: pre-sensitization, week 0. Treatment noted: therapeutic diphenylcyclopropenone sensitization with weekly scalp DPC. Total RNA was isolated from whole blood that had not been fractionated. Suited to DPC and affected by alopecia, the donors ranged from 18 to 70 years old. This sample is drawn from a study of human T cells and chemical hapten exposure. Study summary: Per-sample variation in TCR yield stemmed mainly from small pooled library volume differences.

Broader study findings: Counts of expanded TCRs (at PT1) showed a positive correlation with patch test score.

MiXCR, applied by TCRdb to the RACE reads, yields one record per CDR3 protein. The sample has 30,000 to 40,000 distinct CDR3 sequences, around 12% seen once. J lost 4 bases, V lost 6 bases, and 7 bases had no gene match. This CDR3 has 14 residues. Germline assignment: CDR1 SGHRS and CDR2 YFSETQ. The chain carries TRBV5-1 and TRBJ2-5, with 9 bases identical to TRBD1. The source of this sequence is a woman aged 40 to 55 with alopecia areata. Some clones in this sample may be carry-over from other donors' samples. The input for sequencing was whole blood, taken in connection with sensitization to the hapten diphenylcyclopropenone (DPC). This chain's CDR3 is CASNRGQGGETQYF. The DNA for the CDR3 is TGCGCCAGCAATCGGGGACAGGGCGGAGAGACCCAGTACTTC.